This T cell receptor (beta chain) is from a study of blood T cell repertoires in COVID-19. Whole-study context: COVID-19 samples collected from the United States, Italy and Spain covered acute and convalescent phases. PBMCs, B-cell-depleted T cells, or T cells provided the cDNA or gDNA that made up the material.

Trimming removed 9 bases at V and 3 bases at J, with 11 bases between. The germline gives CDR1 LNHDA, CDR2 SQIVND (reference sequence). CDR3 length: 13 amino acids. In the source study's methods: Nucleated cell counts were estimated from reference gene primer amplification. Repertoires were generated with immunoSEQ multiplex PCR, while TCRdb's copy carries only in-frame clones and drops some. The V and J calls and the clone size are those of that table, but D and trimming were determined from the DNA. The table records 400,000 or so clones, 75% to 90% of them present only once. This chain joins TRBV19 and TRBJ1-4, with D perhaps matching TRBD1 (5 bases). The TCR comes from a woman aged 35 to 49 with COVID-19, enrolled during active disease. The sample comprised peripheral blood. CDR3 amino acids: CASEQVPNEKLFF. CDR3 nucleotides: TGTGCCAGCGAACAGGTGCCTAATGAAAAACTGTTTTTT.